These 25 T cell receptor beta chains were sequenced from one sample in a study of blood T cell repertoires in COVID-19. Sequenced by immunoSEQ multiplex PCR; TCRdb stores in-frame clones only, minus some. The sample lists roughly 140,000 clones; around 84% were seen once. Sequenced: peripheral blood. These receptors originate from a human donor in a cohort sampled during active COVID-19.

This clone was seen once. The gene calls are TRBV7-9 and TRBJ2-5, with 7 positions matching TRBD2. This CDR3 spans 15 amino acids. From germline, CDR1 is SEHNR and CDR2 FQNEAQ (reference sequence). J lost 4 bases, V lost 0 bases, and 5 bases had no gene match. In nucleotides, the CDR3 is TGTGCCAGCAGCTTAGCGGGGGGGTTAAGAGAGACCCAGTACTTC. Protein product: CASSLAGGLRETQYF.

This clone was picked up one time. The CDR3 coding sequence is TGTGCCAGCAGCCTGTCGGCAGGGCCCTACGAGCAGTACTTC. Translation: CASSLSAGPYEQYF. This chain connects TRBV7-9 to TRBJ2-7; D might be TRBD1 (5 bases). Germline CDR1 reads SEHNR; CDR2 reads FQNEAQ (reference sequence). V was shortened by 5 bases and J by 2 bases, with 13 bases between the two germline ends. This CDR3 is 14 amino acids long.

The chain has TRBV5-1 and TRBJ2-1; D possibly corresponds to TRBD1 (5 bases). Trimming took 4 bases from V and 6 from J, leaving 11 bases between them. Per the germline V gene, CDR1 is SGHRS and CDR2 is YFSETQ. CDR3 length: 13 residues. CDR3 residues: CASSMDTFNEQFF. The CDR3 DNA is TGCGCCAGCAGCATGGACACGTTCAATGAGCAGTTCTTC.

The V and J genes are TRBV9 and TRBJ2-5, with 13 positions matching TRBD2. The V and J ends lost 4 bases and 4 bases, in that order; junction bases with no gene match: 4. Germline V lookup: CDR1 SGDLS, CDR2 YYNGEE. The CDR3 totals 15 residues. The CDR3 DNA reads TGTGCCAGCAGCCCCGGGACTAGCGGGGTAGAGACCCAGTACTTC. Its protein is CASSPGTSGVETQYF.

In its sample, this clone was seen a few times. The CDR3 reads CSVASGQGYEQYF. For the CDR3, the DNA is TGCAGCGTTGCCTCGGGACAGGGATACGAGCAGTACTTC. The chain recombines TRBV29-1 with TRBJ2-7; 9 positions agree with TRBD1. Germline V gives CDR1 SQVTM, CDR2 ANQGSEA. Trimming removed 4 bases from V and 4 bases from J; junction bases left unmatched: 5. The CDR3 spans 13 residues.

V usage is TRBV6-5 and J usage is TRBJ2-3, with D unresolved. The V and J ends lost 5 bases and 3 bases respectively, with 9 bases between them. The CDR3 loop spans 13 amino acids. The germline V gene has CDR1 MNHEY and CDR2 SVGAGI. CDR3 coding DNA: TGTGCCAGCAGTACGACGCGGACAGATACGCAGTATTTT. Protein sequence: CASSTTRTDTQYF.

This chain links TRBV27 with TRBJ2-1, with a possible D match to TRBD2 (5 bases). The CDR3 loop spans 14 amino acids. Trimming pared 2 bases from V and 1 base from J, leaving 6 bases between. Germline V lookup: CDR1 MNHEY, CDR2 SMNVEV (reference sequence). The CDR3 region is CASSLGSSYNEQFF. CDR3 DNA: TGTGCCAGCAGTTTAGGGAGTTCCTACAATGAGCAGTTCTTC.

This chain uses TRBV23-1 with TRBJ1-1; D not resolved. TRBV23-1 is an ORF, and what it does is uncertain. V lost 7 bases to trimming and J lost 7 bases, with 13 bases between them. CDR3 length: 12 amino acids. The CDR3 DNA sequence: TGCGCCAGCACCCCTCGGGTGCTTGAAGCTTTCTTT. Encoded protein: CASTPRVLEAFF.

The chain combines TRBV7-9 with TRBJ2-7; TRBD1 agrees at 9 bases. Germline loops: CDR1 SEHNR, CDR2 FQNEAQ (reference sequence). The J segment lost 5 bases and the V segment lost 2 bases, leaving 7 bases of the junction unmatched. The CDR3 sequence is 15 residues long. CDR3 sequence: CASSLLDRGGHEQYF. CDR3 DNA: TGTGCCAGCAGCTTATTGGACAGGGGTGGCCACGAGCAGTACTTC.

The rearrangement joins TRBV6-5 to TRBJ2-4; 15 bases map to TRBD2. Germline assignment: CDR1 MNHEY and CDR2 SVGAGI. V dropped 2 bases and J dropped 10; count of bases not matched to a gene: 3. There are 15 residues in the CDR3. The CDR3 nucleotides read TGTGCCAGCAGTTACGGACTAGCGGGGGGGAGGATTCAGTACTTC. Translated, it gives CASSYGLAGGRIQYF.

V usage is TRBV3-1 (or the pseudogene TRBV3-2) and J usage is TRBJ2-1; 7 nucleotides align to TRBD2. Germline assignment: CDR1 LGHDT and CDR2 YNNKEL (reference sequence). Trimming removed 4 bases from V and 8 bases from J; junction bases left unmatched: 8. This CDR3 spans 14 amino acids. The CDR3 spells CASSPGWEGDEQFF. The DNA for the CDR3 is TGTGCCAGCAGCCCCGGTTGGGAGGGCGATGAGCAGTTCTTC.

V gene TRBV30 combines with J gene TRBJ1-1, with 8 positions matching TRBD1. Germline values: CDR1 GTSNPN, CDR2 SVGIG (reference sequence). This CDR3 contains 15 residues. Trimming at V came to 1 base and at J to 3 bases, leaving 7 bases not matched to a gene. Here the CDR3 reads CAWSGWQGAHTEAFF. The CDR3 region has the DNA TGTGCCTGGAGTGGGTGGCAGGGGGCTCACACTGAAGCTTTCTTT.

The V and J genes are TRBV28 and TRBJ2-3, with 10 bases identical to TRBD1. There are 16 residues in the CDR3. The germline V gene has CDR1 MDHEN and CDR2 SYDVKM. The junction had 6 bases not matched to a gene; V was cut back by 3 bases and J by 3 bases. The CDR3 region is CASSLRTGGRTDTQYF. CDR3 nucleotide sequence: TGTGCCAGCAGTTTGCGGACAGGGGGGAGGACAGATACGCAGTATTTT.

The genes are TRBV19 and TRBJ1-6; D not resolved. The germline V gene encodes CDR1 LNHDA and CDR2 SQIVND (reference sequence). The CDR3 is 16 residues long. V was clipped by 6 bases and J by 3 bases, with 15 bases between them. The CDR3, as DNA: TGTGCCAGTAGCCCCACAGTTATGGGCTATAATTCACCCCTCCACTTT. This gives the protein CASSPTVMGYNSPLHF.

This rearrangement joins TRBV28 to TRBJ1-4, with 12 bases that match TRBD1. V trimming: 5 bases; J trimming: 7 bases; junction bases outside the gene matches: 14. The CDR3 spans 18 residues. Looked up from germline, CDR1 is MDHEN and CDR2 is SYDVKM. The chain's CDR3 is CASSPYSGTGGVSEKLFF. Written as DNA, the CDR3 is TGTGCCAGCAGTCCCTACTCCGGGACAGGGGGCGTGAGTGAAAAACTGTTTTTT.

The rearrangement links TRBV6-5 to TRBJ1-4; the D gene is possibly TRBD1 (5 bases). V was pared by 0 bases and J by 8 bases, with 16 bases between. This CDR3 is 16 amino acids long. Germline CDR1 MNHEY, CDR2 SVGAGI. This chain's CDR3 is CASSYSFRAKGEKLFF. CDR3 coding DNA: TGTGCCAGCAGTTACTCGTTCAGGGCCAAGGGCGAAAAACTGTTTTTT.

This clone was detected once. The rearrangement uses TRBV30 and TRBJ2-7; 7 bases are shared with TRBD1. Trimming at V came to 0 bases and at J to 4 bases, leaving 9 bases not matched to a gene. The CDR3 has 15 amino acids. The germline CDR1 and CDR2 sequences are GTSNPN and SVGIG (reference sequence). The CDR3 nucleotides read TGTGCCTGGAGTGTAATAGGTGACAGGGCTTACGAGCAGTACTTC. This encodes CAWSVIGDRAYEQYF.

CDR3 sequence: CASSQERGLAGSRTGELFF. CDR3 nucleotide sequence: TGCGCCAGCAGCCAAGAGCGGGGACTAGCGGGATCGAGGACCGGGGAGCTGTTTTTT. V and J are TRBV4-1 and TRBJ2-2, with 13 bases fitting TRBD2. This CDR3 is built from 19 residues. V trimming: 0 bases; J trimming: 5 bases; junction bases outside the gene matches: 9. Germline CDR1 and CDR2: MGHRA and YSYEKL.

The CDR3 nucleotides read TGTGCCAGCGGTACTAGCGGTCTCGGCACAGATACGCAGTATTTT. This gives the protein CASGTSGLGTDTQYF. This chain links TRBV3-1 (or the pseudogene TRBV3-2) with TRBJ2-3; 8 bases align to TRBD2. The CDR3 extends over 15 amino acids. Germline CDR1 reads LGHDT; CDR2 reads YNNKEL (reference sequence). The J segment lost 1 base and the V segment lost 8 bases, leaving 8 bases of the junction unmatched.

The V gene is TRBV5-8, the J gene TRBJ2-7; 7 bases map to TRBD1. The CDR3 runs 15 residues. Trimming at V came to 0 bases and at J to 1 base, leaving 4 bases not matched to a gene. The germline CDR1 and CDR2 sequences are SGHTS and YDEGEE. The CDR3 sequence is CASSLAGTASYEQYF. The CDR3 nucleotides are TGTGCCAGCAGCTTGGCCGGGACAGCTTCCTACGAGCAGTACTTC.

This chain connects TRBV20-1 to TRBJ2-5, with TRBD2 matching 9 bases. In germline, CDR1 is DFQATT, CDR2 SNEGSKA (reference sequence). The junction had 6 bases not matched to a gene; V was cut back by 3 bases and J by 1 base. The CDR3 has 15 residues. The CDR3 DNA follows: TGCAGTGCTAGTGTTAGCGGGAGTTCCCAAGAGACCCAGTACTTC. As protein: CSASVSGSSQETQYF.

The J gene is TRBJ2-1, the V gene TRBV9, with D possibly matching TRBD1 (5 bases). V lost 0 bases and J 0 bases, leaving 13 bases between the germline ends. This CDR3 is 17 amino acids long. Germline V lookup: CDR1 SGDLS, CDR2 YYNGEE. The CDR3 DNA reads as TGTGCCAGCAGCGTAGTAGACGTCCAGGGCTCCTACAATGAGCAGTTCTTC. The encoded protein is CASSVVDVQGSYNEQFF.

Here the CDR3 reads CASNPGQGDYGYTF. The CDR3, as DNA: TGTGCCAGCAACCCGGGACAGGGGGATTATGGCTACACCTTC. The chain links TRBV28 to TRBJ1-2, with 11 bases lining up with TRBD1. The CDR3 extends over 14 amino acids. The J segment lost 5 bases and the V segment lost 7 bases, leaving 6 bases of the junction unmatched. Per germline, CDR1 MDHEN and CDR2 SYDVKM.

The chain has TRBV5-1 and TRBJ1-1; possible D gene TRBD1, 5 bases. Deletions cut 4 bases from V and 5 bases from J, with 21 bases between. The CDR3 is 16 amino acids. Germline CDR1 and CDR2: SGHRS and YFSETQ. The CDR3 sequence: CASSPRVFGGITEAFF. The CDR3 DNA reads as TGCGCCAGCAGCCCCAGGGTGTTTGGTGGGATTACTGAAGCTTTCTTT.

The rearrangement uses TRBV6-6 and TRBJ1-6, with D perhaps matching TRBD1 (6 bases). V lost 5 bases and J 9 bases, leaving 14 bases between the germline ends. This CDR3 comprises 14 residues. Germline V gene data show CDR1 as MNHNY and CDR2 as SVGAGI (reference sequence). The CDR3 DNA is TGTGCCAGCAGTCCGGAGGGGGGGGGTTCACCCCTCCACTTT. Amino acid sequence: CASSPEGGGSPLHF.